A selection of T cell receptor beta chains follows, all from one sample in a study of blood T cell repertoires in COVID-19. Repertoires were generated with immunoSEQ multiplex PCR, while TCRdb's copy carries only in-frame clones and drops some. The sample holds about 140,000 clones, 88% seen once. Specimen: peripheral blood. All receptors derive from a man between 65 and 79 years old with acute or convalescent COVID-19. CDR3s include the opening cysteine and the closing phenylalanine or tryptophan. The D gene is left open where the match is weak. A clone size is listed for some rows: how often the clone was seen (once, few, many), or a class if it is expanded.

NA | NA | TRBJ1-2 | TRBV27 | CASSLQGPPGYTF | TGTGCCAGCAGCCTACAGGGCCCCCCTGGCTACACCTTC
NA | NA | TRBJ2-3 | TRBV5-1 | CASSLAGGASDTQYF | TGCGCCAGCAGCTTGGCTGGGGGGGCCTCAGATACGCAGTATTTT
NA | TRBD2 | TRBJ2-1 | TRBV14 | CASSQDGGTSGRAYNEQFF | TGTGCCAGCAGCCAAGATGGAGGGACTAGCGGGAGGGCCTACAATGAGCAGTTCTTC
NA | TRBD1 | TRBJ2-2 | TRBV5-6 | CASSRDRANTGELFF | TGTGCCAGCAGTAGGGACAGAGCGAACACCGGGGAGCTGTTTTTT
NA | TRBD2 | TRBJ2-1 | TRBV30 | CAWTSGGYNEQFF | TGTGCCTGGACTAGCGGGGGATACAATGAGCAGTTCTTC
once | NA | TRBJ1-1 | TRBV7-9 | CASSSRGGRAEAFF | TGTGCCAGCAGCTCCCGGGGTGGTAGAGCTGAAGCTTTCTTT
NA | TRBD1 | TRBJ2-5 | TRBV9 | CASSVGPGGWGETQYF | TGTGCCAGCAGCGTAGGACCAGGGGGTTGGGGGGAGACCCAGTACTTC
once | TRBD1 | TRBJ2-7 | TRBV18 | CASSQDRPPSDEQYF | TGTGCCAGCTCACAGGACAGGCCCCCTTCCGACGAGCAGTACTTC
NA | TRBD1 | TRBJ1-1 | TRBV19 | CASRGTENTEAFF | TGTGCCAGTCGAGGGACAGAGAACACTGAAGCTTTCTTT
NA | TRBD1 | TRBJ2-2 | TRBV9 | CASSPRTGDSTGELFF | TGTGCCAGCAGCCCAAGGACAGGGGACAGCACCGGGGAGCTGTTTTTT
NA | TRBD1 | TRBJ1-1 | TRBV6-5 | CASSEPNRGTEAFF | TGTGCCAGCAGCGAGCCGAACAGGGGAACTGAAGCTTTCTTT
once | NA | TRBJ1-2 | TRBV7-9 | CASSVGGNYGYTF | TGTGCCAGCAGCGTAGGAGGGAACTATGGCTACACCTTC
NA | TRBD2 | TRBJ2-6 | TRBV19 | CASSTSLAGVSGANVLTF | TGTGCCAGTAGTACCTCACTAGCGGGGGTCTCTGGGGCCAACGTCCTGACTTTC
NA | NA | TRBJ1-3 | TRBV7-9 | CASSQDGGNTIYF | TGTGCCAGCAGCCAGGATGGGGGAAACACCATATATTTT
NA | NA | TRBJ1-4 | TRBV7-2 | CASSPRAGFGEKLFF | TGTGCCAGCAGCCCTAGGGCGGGGTTCGGTGAAAAACTGTTTTTT
NA | NA | TRBJ1-2 | TRBV7-2 | CASSPQGQNGYTF | TGTGCCAGCAGTCCCCAGGGGCAGAATGGCTACACCTTC
NA | TRBD1 | TRBJ1-5 | TRBV13 | CASSAGTGGSQPQHF | TGTGCCAGCAGCGCCGGGACAGGGGGCTCTCAGCCCCAGCATTTT
few | TRBD1 | TRBJ1-4 | TRBV5-4 | CASSVSGGIEEKLFF | TGTGCCAGCAGCGTATCAGGGGGCATTGAGGAAAAACTGTTTTTT
NA | NA | TRBJ2-1 | TRBV7-3 | CASSFDLHTGNEQFF | TGTGCCAGCAGCTTTGACTTACACACGGGCAATGAGCAGTTCTTC
few | NA | TRBJ1-2 | TRBV5-6 | CASTSSDHRGYGYTF | TGTGCCAGCACCTCTTCGGACCACCGGGGCTATGGCTACACCTTC
NA | TRBD1 | TRBJ2-7 | TRBV5-8 | CASSTIRQGISYEQYF | TGTGCCAGCAGCACAATTAGACAGGGGATCTCCTACGAGCAGTACTTC